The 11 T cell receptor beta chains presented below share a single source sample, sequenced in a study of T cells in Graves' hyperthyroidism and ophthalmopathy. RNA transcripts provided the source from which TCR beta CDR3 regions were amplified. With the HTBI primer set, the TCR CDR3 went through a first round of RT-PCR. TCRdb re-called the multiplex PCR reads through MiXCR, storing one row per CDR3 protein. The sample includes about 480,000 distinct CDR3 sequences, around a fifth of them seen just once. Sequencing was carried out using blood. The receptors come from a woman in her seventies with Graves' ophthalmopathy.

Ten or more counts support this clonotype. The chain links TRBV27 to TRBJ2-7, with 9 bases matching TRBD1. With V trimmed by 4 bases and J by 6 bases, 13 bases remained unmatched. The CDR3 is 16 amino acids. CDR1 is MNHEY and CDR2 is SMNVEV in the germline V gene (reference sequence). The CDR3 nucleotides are TGTGCCAGCAGTTATCTCCCGACAGGGGGTGTAAGCGAGCAGTACTTC. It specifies CASSYLPTGGVSEQYF.

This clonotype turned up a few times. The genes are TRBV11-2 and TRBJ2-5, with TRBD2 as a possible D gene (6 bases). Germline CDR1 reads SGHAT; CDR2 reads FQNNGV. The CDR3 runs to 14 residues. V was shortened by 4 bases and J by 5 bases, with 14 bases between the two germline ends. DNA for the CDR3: TGTGCCAGCAGCTGGGCCGGGGGTGCGGAGACCCAGTACTTC. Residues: CASSWAGGAETQYF.

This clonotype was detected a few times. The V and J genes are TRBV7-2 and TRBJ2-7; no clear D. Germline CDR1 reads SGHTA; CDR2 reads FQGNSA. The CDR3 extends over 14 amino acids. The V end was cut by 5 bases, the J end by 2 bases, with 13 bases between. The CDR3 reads CASSALQMPYEQYF. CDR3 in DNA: TGTGCCAGCAGCGCCCTACAGATGCCCTACGAGCAGTACTTC.

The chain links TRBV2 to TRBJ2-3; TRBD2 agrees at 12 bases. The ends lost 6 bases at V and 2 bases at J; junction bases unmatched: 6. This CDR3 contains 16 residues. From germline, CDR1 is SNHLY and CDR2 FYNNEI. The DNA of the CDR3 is TGTGCCAGCAGCAAGCGGACTAGCGGGATCACAGATACGCAGTATTTT. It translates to CASSKRTSGITDTQYF.

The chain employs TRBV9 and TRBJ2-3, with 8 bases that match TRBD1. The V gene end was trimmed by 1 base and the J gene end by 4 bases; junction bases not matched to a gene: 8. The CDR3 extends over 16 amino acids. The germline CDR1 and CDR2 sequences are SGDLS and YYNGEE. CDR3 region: CASSVRGDRSADTQYF. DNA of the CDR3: TGTGCCAGCAGCGTAAGGGGGGACAGGTCGGCAGATACGCAGTATTTT.

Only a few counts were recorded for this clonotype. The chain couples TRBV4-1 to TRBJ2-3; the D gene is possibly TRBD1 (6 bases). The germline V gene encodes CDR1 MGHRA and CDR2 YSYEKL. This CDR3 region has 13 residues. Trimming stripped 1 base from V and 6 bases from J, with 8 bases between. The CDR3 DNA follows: TGCGCCAGCAGCCAAGGCGGACAGGATACGCAGTATTTT. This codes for CASSQGGQDTQYF.

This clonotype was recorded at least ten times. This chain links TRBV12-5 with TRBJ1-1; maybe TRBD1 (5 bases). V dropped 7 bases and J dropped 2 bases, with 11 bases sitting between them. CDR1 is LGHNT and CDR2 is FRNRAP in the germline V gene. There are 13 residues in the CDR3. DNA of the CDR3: TGTGCTAGTGCCTCAAGGGGAAACACTGAAGCTTTCTTT. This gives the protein CASASRGNTEAFF. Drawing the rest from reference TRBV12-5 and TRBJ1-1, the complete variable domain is DARVTQTPRHKVTEMGQEVTMRCQPILGHNTVFWYRQTMMQGLELLAYFRNRAPLDDSGMPKDRFSAEMPDATLATLKIQPSEPRDSAVYFCASASRGNTEAFFGQGTRLTVV.

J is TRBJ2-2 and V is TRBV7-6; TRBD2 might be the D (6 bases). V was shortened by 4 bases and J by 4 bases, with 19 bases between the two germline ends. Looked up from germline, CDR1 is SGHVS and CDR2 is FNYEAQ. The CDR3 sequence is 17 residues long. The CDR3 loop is CASSSRGGRSSTGELFF. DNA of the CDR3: TGTGCCAGCAGCTCGCGAGGAGGGAGGTCGAGCACCGGGGAGCTGTTTTTT.

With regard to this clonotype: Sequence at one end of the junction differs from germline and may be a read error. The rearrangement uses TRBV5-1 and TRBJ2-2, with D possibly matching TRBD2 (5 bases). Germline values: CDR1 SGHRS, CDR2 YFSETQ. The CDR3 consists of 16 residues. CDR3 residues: CASSLVLLENTGELFF. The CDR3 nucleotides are TGCGCCAGCAGCTTGGTTCTCCTGGAAAACACCGGGGAGCTGTTTTTC. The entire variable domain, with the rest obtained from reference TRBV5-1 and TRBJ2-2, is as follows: KAGVTQTPRYLIKTRGQQVTLSCSPISGHRSVSWYQQTPGQGLQFLFEYFSETQRNKGNFPGRFSGRQFSNSRSEMNVSTLELGDSALYLCASSLVLLENTGELFFGEGSRLTVL.

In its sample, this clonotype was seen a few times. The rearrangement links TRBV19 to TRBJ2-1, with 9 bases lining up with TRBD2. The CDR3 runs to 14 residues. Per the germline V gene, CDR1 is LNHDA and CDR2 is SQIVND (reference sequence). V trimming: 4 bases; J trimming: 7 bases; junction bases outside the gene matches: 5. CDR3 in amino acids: CASSRTSVSNEQFF. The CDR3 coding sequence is TGTGCCAGTAGTAGGACTAGCGTCAGTAATGAGCAGTTCTTC.

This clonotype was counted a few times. The CDR3 reads CASSRWGETQYF. In nucleotides, the CDR3 is TGTGCCAGCAGCCGTTGGGGGGAGACCCAGTACTTC. J is TRBJ2-5 and V is TRBV3-1; D assignment may be TRBD1 or TRBD2 (5 bases each). This CDR3 comprises 12 residues. V was trimmed by 4 bases and J by 5 bases, leaving 8 bases between them. CDR1 LGHDT and CDR2 YNNKEL come from the germline V gene (reference sequence).